The 22 T cell receptor beta chains given below trace back to one sample, sequenced in a study of T cell changes during pregnancy in multiple sclerosis. The protocol was immunoSEQ multiplex PCR, while the TCRdb copy is restricted to in-frame clones and leaves out a portion. The data hold about 100,000 clones, with 90% to 95% observed a single time. The sample in question was peripheral blood, obtained in the second trimester of pregnancy. Receptor source: a female donor with multiple sclerosis, enrolled in a pregnancy study.

This clone has only one observation. The gene calls are TRBV7-8 and TRBJ2-1, with TRBD2 matching 9 bases. Germline-derived CDR1 and CDR2 are SGHVS and FQNEAQ. The CDR3 has 15 residues. With V trimmed by 5 bases and J by 3 bases, 5 bases remained unmatched. The CDR3 DNA reads TGTGCCAGCAGCGCTAGCGGGGACTTCTACAATGAGCAGTTCTTC. Translating gives CASSASGDFYNEQFF.

The chain couples TRBV27 to TRBJ1-1; possible D gene TRBD1, 5 bases. The CDR3 spans 14 residues. Looked up from germline, CDR1 is MNHEY and CDR2 is SMNVEV (reference sequence). Trimming removed 3 bases from V and 0 bases from J, with 8 bases in between. The CDR3 region has the DNA TGTGCCAGCAGTTTGAACAGGTTGAACACTGAAGCTTTCTTT. Its translation: CASSLNRLNTEAFF.

The chain uses TRBV10-3 and TRBJ1-2, with 7 bases that match TRBD1. This CDR3 spans 16 amino acids. In germline, CDR1 is ENHRY, CDR2 SYGVKD. Trimming took 6 bases from V and 4 from J; bases not matched to a gene: 14. The CDR3 DNA reads TGTGCCATCAGAAACACAGGGGCGGTAGAGAGCTATGGCTACACCTTC. Protein sequence: CAIRNTGAVESYGYTF.

The chain links TRBV27 to TRBJ1-6, with D hard to call. The ends were cut back, 3 bases at V and 9 bases at J, with 9 bases in the middle. This CDR3 spans 13 amino acids. Germline V gene data show CDR1 as MNHEY and CDR2 as SMNVEV (reference sequence). DNA for the CDR3: TGTGCCAGCAGTTTGAACCGGGGTTCACCCCTCCACTTT. This translates into CASSLNRGSPLHF.

The chain links TRBV19 to TRBJ2-1; TRBD2 is a possible D gene (5 bases). The germline V gene encodes CDR1 LNHDA and CDR2 SQIVND (reference sequence). CDR3 length equals 16 residues. The germline V and J ends were trimmed by 6 bases and 5 bases, with 20 bases remaining between them. CDR3 amino acids: CASRASQAGLHNEQFF. The CDR3 DNA follows: TGTGCCAGTAGGGCCTCCCAGGCGGGTCTCCACAATGAGCAGTTCTTC.

V is TRBV19 and J is TRBJ2-7; D is possibly TRBD2 (5 bases). Germline lookup yields CDR1 LNHDA and CDR2 SQIVND (reference sequence). The CDR3 is made up of 15 amino acids. V lost 3 bases and J lost 5, with 17 bases in between. In DNA, the CDR3 is TGTGCCAGTAGTATCTTTGGTGGGAGAGCAGACGAGCAGTACTTC. Its translation: CASSIFGGRADEQYF.

The chain has TRBV11-2 and TRBJ2-1; 14 nucleotides line up with TRBD2. With V trimmed by 5 bases and J by 11 bases, 5 bases remained unmatched. This CDR3 region has 14 residues. Per germline, CDR1 SGHAT and CDR2 FQNNGV. The CDR3 DNA reads as TGTGCCAGCAGCACGACTAGCGGGAGGGCCCAGCAGTTCTTC. The encoded protein is CASSTTSGRAQQFF.

The chain has TRBV15 and TRBJ2-7, with D perhaps TRBD2 (6 bases). This CDR3 comprises 16 residues. Between the trimmed V and J ends, which lost 5 bases and 4 bases, there was a span of 21 bases. Germline lookup yields CDR1 LNHNV and CDR2 YYDKDF (reference sequence). DNA of the CDR3: TGTGCCACCAGCCACGACCTTTTGGGTAGCGGATACGAGCAGTACTTC. Its translation is CATSHDLLGSGYEQYF. Based on the CDR3 plus reference TRBV15 and TRBJ2-7, the full variable domain is DAMVIQNPRYQVTQFGKPVTLSCSQTLNHNVMYWYQQKSSQAPKLLFHYYDKDFNNEADTPDNFQSRRPNTSFCFLDIRSPGLGDTAMYLCATSHDLLGSGYEQYFGPGTRLTVT.

This clone was found once. The gene calls are TRBV5-6 and TRBJ2-2; D gene ambiguous. CDR1 is SGHDT, CDR2 YYEEEE, per germline. The CDR3 totals 13 residues. Trimming left V 3 bases short and J 5 bases short, with 8 bases between. CDR3 residues: CASSSTWTGELFF. The CDR3 DNA is TGTGCCAGCAGCTCAACATGGACCGGGGAGCTGTTTTTT.

This clone has only one observation. V and J are TRBV19 and TRBJ2-5; tentatively, D is TRBD1 (5 bases). The germline CDR1 and CDR2 sequences are LNHDA and SQIVND (reference sequence). V was clipped by 5 bases and J by 3 bases, with 10 bases between them. The CDR3 has 13 residues. The CDR3 coding sequence is TGTGCCAGTAGTGTCTCCAGGGAAGAGACCCAGTACTTC. Encoded protein: CASSVSREETQYF. The variable domain in full, with the rest retrieved from reference TRBV19 and TRBJ2-5, is DGGITQSPKYLFRKEGQNVTLSCEQNLNHDAMYWYRQDPGQGLRLIYYSQIVNDFQKGDIAEGYSVSREKKESFPLTVTSAQKNPTAFYLCASSVSREETQYFGPGTRLLVL.

This clone came up once. V usage is TRBV2 and J usage is TRBJ1-2; the D is unclear. Trimming shortened V by 3 bases and J by 2 bases, and 10 bases separated the two germline ends. The germline V gene has CDR1 SNHLY and CDR2 FYNNEI. CDR3 length: 14 residues. The CDR3 DNA sequence: TGTGCCAGCAGTGATGGAGTTAGGAACTATGGCTACACCTTC. Encoded protein: CASSDGVRNYGYTF.

The gene calls are TRBV11-3 and TRBJ2-1; 9 nucleotides agree with TRBD1. The CDR3 has 16 residues. The V gene end was trimmed by 6 bases and the J gene end by 3 bases; junction bases not matched to a gene: 9. CDR1 and CDR2 (germline): SGHNT, YENEEA. This CDR3 is CASSPHTGQGYNEQFF. The CDR3 nucleotides are TGTGCCAGCAGTCCTCATACGGGACAGGGCTACAATGAGCAGTTCTTC. The variable domain in full, completed from reference TRBV11-3 and TRBJ2-1, reads EAGVVQSPRYKIIEKKQPVAFWCNPISGHNTLYWYLQNLGQGPELLIRYENEEAVDDSQLPKDRFSAERLKGVDSTLKIQPAELGDSAVYLCASSPHTGQGYNEQFFGPGTRLTVL.

This clone appeared once. The chain is built from TRBV29-1 and TRBJ2-2; 8 bases align to TRBD2. The V segment lost 4 bases and the J segment 4 bases; nucleotides outside the gene matches: 5. Germline-derived CDR1 and CDR2 are SQVTM and ANQGSEA. The CDR3 is 14 amino acids. CDR3 DNA: TGCAGCGTTGTTCGGGGGGGTATCACCGGGGAGCTGTTTTTT. Translation: CSVVRGGITGELFF.

The chain carries TRBV10-3 and TRBJ2-1; TRBD2 matches at 9 bases. This CDR3 is built from 19 residues. From germline, CDR1 is ENHRY and CDR2 SYGVKD. With 0 bases clipped from V and 8 bases from J, the junction kept 17 bases outside the gene matches. The CDR3 DNA reads as TGTGCCATCAGTGAGTCCCCAGGGGCCCGTGCGGGAGGGCACCATGAGCAGTTCTTC. Encoded protein: CAISESPGARAGGHHEQFF.

This chain's CDR3 is CASSPRGGITDTQYF. The CDR3 region has the DNA TGTGCCAGCAGCCCCAGGGGAGGGATCACAGATACGCAGTATTTT. V and J are TRBV14 and TRBJ2-3, with TRBD2 as a possible D gene (7 bases). The CDR3 consists of 15 residues. Germline CDR1 and CDR2: SGHDN and FVKESK. V lost 4 bases and J 2 bases, leaving 13 bases between the germline ends.

V usage is TRBV7-9 and J usage is TRBJ2-6; a weak D match, TRBD1 (6 bases). The CDR3 sequence is 15 residues long. Germline CDR1 reads SEHNR; CDR2 reads FQNEAQ (reference sequence). V lost 5 bases and J 3 bases, leaving 11 bases between the germline ends. The CDR3 loop is CASSPQGLGANVLTF. CDR3 DNA: TGTGCCAGCAGCCCCCAGGGGCTTGGGGCCAACGTCCTGACTTTC.

The chain uses TRBV25-1 and TRBJ1-5; 8 nucleotides align to TRBD1. This CDR3 spans 15 amino acids. Germline V lookup: CDR1 MGHDK, CDR2 SYGVNS. Unmatched junction bases numbered 9, after V lost 2 bases and J lost 9 bases. Written as DNA, the CDR3 is TGTGCCAGCAGTGAACCCGGACAGGGCCCCAGGCCCCAGCATTTT. Encoded protein: CASSEPGQGPRPQHF.

V usage is TRBV5-4 and J usage is TRBJ1-1, with D tentatively TRBD1 (5 bases). V lost 4 bases to trimming and J lost 0 bases, with 10 bases between them. Germline loops: CDR1 SGHNT, CDR2 YYREEE (reference sequence). The CDR3 extends over 14 amino acids. The CDR3 DNA reads TGTGCCAGCAGCCCCCGGGGGATGAACACTGAAGCTTTCTTT. Encoded protein: CASSPRGMNTEAFF.

V is TRBV18 and J is TRBJ2-3, with D perhaps matching TRBD2 (7 bases). In germline, CDR1 is KGHSH, CDR2 LQKENI. Deletions cut 4 bases from V and 1 base from J, with 12 bases between. The CDR3 spans 15 residues. CDR3 region: CASSLQGGGTDTQYF. CDR3 sequence (DNA): TGTGCCAGCTCACTACAGGGAGGGGGCACAGATACGCAGTATTTT.

The rearrangement uses TRBV7-6 and TRBJ2-7; maybe TRBD1 (8 bases). Germline values: CDR1 SGHVS, CDR2 FNYEAQ. CDR3 length equals 16 residues. The germline V and J ends were trimmed by 3 bases and 4 bases, with 19 bases remaining between them. The CDR3 DNA is TGTGCCAGCAGCTTCAGGGGGCGCGGGGGAAAGTACGAGCAGTACTTC. This gives the protein CASSFRGRGGKYEQYF. The full variable domain, its missing parts supplied by reference TRBV7-6 and TRBJ2-7, is GAGVSQSPRYKVTKRGQDVALRCDPISGHVSLYWYRQALGQGPEFLTYFNYEAQQDKSGLPNDRFSAERPEGSISTLTIQRTEQRDSAMYRCASSFRGRGGKYEQYFGPGTRLTVT.

This clone appeared a single time. The sample has other DNA sequences that encode this CDR3 too. The chain couples TRBV11-2 to TRBJ2-1; D unclear. Trimming took off 4 bases at V and 0 bases at J, with 10 bases between the two ends. Looked up from germline, CDR1 is SGHAT and CDR2 is FQNNGV. The CDR3 runs to 15 residues. CDR3 sequence reads: CASSSTLSSYNEQFF. The CDR3 bases are TGTGCCAGCAGCTCCACCCTTAGCTCCTACAATGAGCAGTTCTTC.

To note about this clone: Its ends do not fully match the called genes, so a read error is possible. V gene TRBV5-1 combines with J gene TRBJ2-1; 16 nucleotides line up with TRBD2. The length of the CDR3 is 19 residues. Germline V CDR1 and CDR2: SGHRS, YFSETQ. The CDR3 bases are TGCGCCGGCAGCTTGGGACTAGCGGGAGGGCCCTCGAGGTACAATGAGCAGTTCTTC. Encoded protein: CAGSLGLAGGPSRYNEQFF.